This T cell receptor (beta chain) derives from a study of CD8 T cells in ankylosing spondylitis. Libraries of TCR beta came from quantitative 5'-RACE with molecular barcodes. TCRdb reprocessed the 5' RACE reads via MiXCR and lists one record per CDR3 protein. The data hold 350,000 to 550,000 distinct CDR3 sequences, with approximately 26% observed a single time. About this clonotype: Antigen specificity is unknown.

Study conclusions and caveats: Significantly higher representation of disease-linked clones was reported for matched ankylosing spondylitis synovial fluid. Disease-associated clonotypes exhibited CD8+ identity and were relatively infrequent in peripheral blood. Some motif variants had been reported before (in reactive arthritis synovial fluid and blood). Ankylosing spondylitis blood seemed to carry a telltale TCR beta motif made of under ten highly homologous variants.

Germline V lookup: CDR1 SGHTA, CDR2 FQGNSA. V gave up 3 bases and J gave up 13 bases; unmatched junction bases: 6. The CDR3 is 12 residues long. The sequenced sample consisted of blood, either unsorted or a sorted T cell fraction (not recorded which). V gene TRBV7-2 combines with J gene TRBJ2-1, with 7 bases matching TRBD2. This receptor was identified in a male donor with ankylosing spondylitis. The CDR3 DNA follows: TGTGCCAGCAGCTTCGGGGGGAGGCTCCAGTTCTTC. Amino acid sequence: CASSFGGRLQFF.